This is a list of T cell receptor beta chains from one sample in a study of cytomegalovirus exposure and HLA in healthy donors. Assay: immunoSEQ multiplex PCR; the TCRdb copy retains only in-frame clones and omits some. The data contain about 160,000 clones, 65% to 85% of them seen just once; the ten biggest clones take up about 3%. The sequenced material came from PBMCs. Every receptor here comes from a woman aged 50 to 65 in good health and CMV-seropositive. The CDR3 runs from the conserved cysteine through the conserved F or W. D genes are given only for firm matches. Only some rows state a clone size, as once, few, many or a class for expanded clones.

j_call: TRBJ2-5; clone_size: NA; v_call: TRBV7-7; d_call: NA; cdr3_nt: TGTGCCAGCAGCTTAGGAGGGCTCCAAGAGACCCAGTACTTC; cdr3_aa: CASSLGGLQETQYF
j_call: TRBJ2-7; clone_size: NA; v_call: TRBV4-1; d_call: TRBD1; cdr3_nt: TGCGCCAGCAGCCACGAGGGACAGGGATACGAGCAGTACTTC; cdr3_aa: CASSHEGQGYEQYF
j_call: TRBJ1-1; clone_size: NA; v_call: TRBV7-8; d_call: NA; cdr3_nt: TGTGCCAGCAGCTTACCAGGGAACACTGAAGCTTTCTTT; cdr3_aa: CASSLPGNTEAFF
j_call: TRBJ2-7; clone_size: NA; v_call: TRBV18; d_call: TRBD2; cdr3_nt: TGTGCCAGCTCACCTGGGCGGGCTAGCGGGACCTACGAGCAGTACTTC; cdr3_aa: CASSPGRASGTYEQYF
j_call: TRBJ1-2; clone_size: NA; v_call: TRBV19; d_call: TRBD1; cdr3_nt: TGTGCCAGTATCCTGACAGGGTCGGCTTACGGCTACACCTTC; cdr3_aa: CASILTGSAYGYTF
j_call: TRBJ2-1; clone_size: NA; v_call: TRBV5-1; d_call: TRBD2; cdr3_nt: TGCGCCAGCAGCCAGAGCGGGGAGACCTACAATGAGCAGTTCTTC; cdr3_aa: CASSQSGETYNEQFF
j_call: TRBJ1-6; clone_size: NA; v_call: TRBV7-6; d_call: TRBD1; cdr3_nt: TGTGCCAGCAGCGCCGACAGGGGGGATTCACCCCTCCACTTT; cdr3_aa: CASSADRGDSPLHF
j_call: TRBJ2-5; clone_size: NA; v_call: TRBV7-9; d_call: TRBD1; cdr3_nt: TGTGCCAGCAGCCCAGGACAGGGTGAGGTCCAGTACTTC; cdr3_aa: CASSPGQGEVQYF
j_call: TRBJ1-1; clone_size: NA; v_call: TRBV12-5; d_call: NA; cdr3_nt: TGTGCTAGTGGTTTGGTGTGGTCAACAGCGAACACTGAAGCTTTCTTT; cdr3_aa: CASGLVWSTANTEAFF
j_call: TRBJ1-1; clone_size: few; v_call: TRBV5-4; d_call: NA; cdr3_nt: TGTGCCAGCAGCCCCTGGGGGGGATTGAACACTGAAGCTTTCTTT; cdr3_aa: CASSPWGGLNTEAFF
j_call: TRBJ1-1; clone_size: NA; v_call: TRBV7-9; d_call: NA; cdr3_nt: TGTGCCAGCAGCTTAGCACAGGGAAACACTGAAGCTTTCTTT; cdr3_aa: CASSLAQGNTEAFF
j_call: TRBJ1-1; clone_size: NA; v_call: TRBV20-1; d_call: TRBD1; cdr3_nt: TGCAGTGCTGACAGGGAATCTGAAGCTTTCTTT; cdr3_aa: CSADRESEAFF
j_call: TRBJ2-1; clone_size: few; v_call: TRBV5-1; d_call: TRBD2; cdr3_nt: TGCGCCAGCAGCTTTGGGAGCGGGGTCCGACCGGGTGAGCAGTTCTTC; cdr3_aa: CASSFGSGVRPGEQFF
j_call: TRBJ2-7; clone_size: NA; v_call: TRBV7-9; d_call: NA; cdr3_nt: TGTGCCAGCAGCTTAAGACTCGACTCTCTCGGCGACGAGCAGTACTTC; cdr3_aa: CASSLRLDSLGDEQYF
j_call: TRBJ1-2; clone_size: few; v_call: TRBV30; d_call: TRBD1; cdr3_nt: TGTGCCTGGAGTGTAAACAGGGGGGGTGGCTACACCTTC; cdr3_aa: CAWSVNRGGGYTF
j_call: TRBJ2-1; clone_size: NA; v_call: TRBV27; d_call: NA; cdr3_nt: TGTGCCAGCAGTCTTACAGGACCCTCTTACAATGAGCAGTTCTTC; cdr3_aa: CASSLTGPSYNEQFF
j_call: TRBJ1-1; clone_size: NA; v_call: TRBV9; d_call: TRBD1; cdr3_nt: TGTGCCAGCGTCCCCGTGACAGGGGTGAGCACTGAAGCTTTCTTT; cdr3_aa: CASVPVTGVSTEAFF
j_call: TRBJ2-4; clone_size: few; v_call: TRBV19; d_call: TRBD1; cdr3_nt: TGTGCCAGTAGTTCCCCGGGACAGAAAAACATTCAGTACTTC; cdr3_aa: CASSSPGQKNIQYF
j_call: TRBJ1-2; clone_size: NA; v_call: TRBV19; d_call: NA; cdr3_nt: TGTGCCAGTACCCGAATGGACAGCCCCTATGGCTACACCTTC; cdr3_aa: CASTRMDSPYGYTF
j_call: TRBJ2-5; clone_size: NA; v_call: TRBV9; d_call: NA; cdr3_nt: TGTGCCAGCAGCGTAGGACACGGAAAGATCCAGACCCAGTACTTC; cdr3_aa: CASSVGHGKIQTQYF
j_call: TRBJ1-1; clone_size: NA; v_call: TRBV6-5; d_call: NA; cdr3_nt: TGTGCCAGCAGTTACTCAGGGGTGCTCGAAGCTTTCTTT; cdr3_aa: CASSYSGVLEAFF
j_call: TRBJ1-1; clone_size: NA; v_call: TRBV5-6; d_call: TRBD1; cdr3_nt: TGTGCCAGCGGGCAACAGGGGGCGTCCACTGAAGCTTTCTTT; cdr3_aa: CASGQQGASTEAFF
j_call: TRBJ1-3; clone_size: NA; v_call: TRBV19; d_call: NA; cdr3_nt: TGTGCCAGTAGTACGACGACAGCCTCTGGAAACACCATATATTTT; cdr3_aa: CASSTTTASGNTIYF
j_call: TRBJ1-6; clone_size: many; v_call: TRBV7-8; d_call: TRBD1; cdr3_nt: TGTGCCAGCAGCTTATTATCCGGGACAGGGGGCAATTCACCCCTCCACTTT; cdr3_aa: CASSLLSGTGGNSPLHF
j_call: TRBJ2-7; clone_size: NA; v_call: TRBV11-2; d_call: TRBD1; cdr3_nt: TGTGCCAGCAGCTTAGAATTTGGGGACAGTCCCTACGAGCAGTACTTC; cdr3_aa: CASSLEFGDSPYEQYF
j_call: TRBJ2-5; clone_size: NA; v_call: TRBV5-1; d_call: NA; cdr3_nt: TGCGCCAGCAGCTGGGGGACACGCCAAGAGACCCAGTACTTC; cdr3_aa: CASSWGTRQETQYF
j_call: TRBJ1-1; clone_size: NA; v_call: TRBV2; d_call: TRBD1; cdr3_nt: TGTGCCAGCAGCGAGTACAGGGGAAAAGAGACTGAAGCTTTCTTT; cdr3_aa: CASSEYRGKETEAFF
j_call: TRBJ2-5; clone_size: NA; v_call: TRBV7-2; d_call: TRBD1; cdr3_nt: TGTGCCAGCAGCTCGGGAACAACAGGGGTCGGGGAGACCCAGTACTTC; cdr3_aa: CASSSGTTGVGETQYF
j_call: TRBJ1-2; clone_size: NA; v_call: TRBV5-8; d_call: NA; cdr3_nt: TGTGCCAGCAGCTTGGAGGTCGGGGGAGGTCGGGCGTATGGCTACACCTTC; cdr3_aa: CASSLEVGGGRAYGYTF
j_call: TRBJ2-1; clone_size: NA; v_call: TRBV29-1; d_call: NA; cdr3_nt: TGCAGCGTTTTGGAGGCAACCTCCTACAATGAGCAGTTCTTC; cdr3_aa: CSVLEATSYNEQFF
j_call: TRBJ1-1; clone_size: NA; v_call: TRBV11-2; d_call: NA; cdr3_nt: TGTGCCAGCAGCTTAAAAGCCGGGAGAGGAGAAGCTTTCTTT; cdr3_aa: CASSLKAGRGEAFF
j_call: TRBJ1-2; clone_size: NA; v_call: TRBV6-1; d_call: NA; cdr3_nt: TGTGCCAGCAGCCAGGGGAACTATGGCTACACCTTC; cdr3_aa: CASSQGNYGYTF
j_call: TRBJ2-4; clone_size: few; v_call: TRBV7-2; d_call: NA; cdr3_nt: TGTGCCAGCAGACAGCCAGGTGTTAACATTCAGTACTTC; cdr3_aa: CASRQPGVNIQYF
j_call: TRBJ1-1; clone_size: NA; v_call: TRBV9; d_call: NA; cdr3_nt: TGTGCCAGCAGCGCCGCAGTGAACACTGAAGCTTTCTTT; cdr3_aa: CASSAAVNTEAFF
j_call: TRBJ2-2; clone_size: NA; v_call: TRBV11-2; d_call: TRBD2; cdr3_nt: TGTGCCAGCAGCCCTTTTAGCGGGGCTGGGACCGGGGAGCTGTTTTTT; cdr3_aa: CASSPFSGAGTGELFF
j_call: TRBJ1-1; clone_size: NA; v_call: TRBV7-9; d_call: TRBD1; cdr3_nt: TGTGCCACCCCGGACAGTACCTCAGGGGGCCCTGAAGCTTTCTTT; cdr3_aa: CATPDSTSGGPEAFF
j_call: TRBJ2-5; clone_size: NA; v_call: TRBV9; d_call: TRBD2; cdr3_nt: TGTGCCAGCAGCCCGTTTTATGCGGGACTACTAACGGAGACCCAGTACTTC; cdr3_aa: CASSPFYAGLLTETQYF
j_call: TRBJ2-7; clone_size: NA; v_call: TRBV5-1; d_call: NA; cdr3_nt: TGCGCCAGCAGCTTGGGGCAGGGTACCAAGCAGTACTTC; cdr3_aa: CASSLGQGTKQYF
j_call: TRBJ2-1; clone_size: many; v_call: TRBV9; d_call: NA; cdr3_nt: TGTGCCAGCAGCGTAGCAGGGGATTCCTACAATGAGCAGTTCTTC; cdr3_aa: CASSVAGDSYNEQFF
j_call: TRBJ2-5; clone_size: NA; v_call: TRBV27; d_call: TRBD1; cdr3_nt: TGTGCCAGCAGTCCCCCCAAGGGGGCGGCTGGGAAAGAGACCCAGTACTTC; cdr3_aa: CASSPPKGAAGKETQYF
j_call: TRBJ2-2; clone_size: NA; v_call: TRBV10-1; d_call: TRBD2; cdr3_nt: TGCGCCAGCCCCACCCGGACTAGCGGGGGGCCGAACACCGGGGAGCTGTTTTTT; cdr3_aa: CASPTRTSGGPNTGELFF
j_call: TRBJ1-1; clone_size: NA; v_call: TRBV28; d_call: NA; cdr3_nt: TGTGCCAGCAGTTTAGAGGGCAACTCCATGAACACTGAAGCTTTCTTT; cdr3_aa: CASSLEGNSMNTEAFF
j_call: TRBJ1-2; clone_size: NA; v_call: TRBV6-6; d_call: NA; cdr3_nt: TGTGCCAGCAGTTCCCTAGCACAGGGAAGTGAGGGCTACACCTTC; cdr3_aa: CASSSLAQGSEGYTF
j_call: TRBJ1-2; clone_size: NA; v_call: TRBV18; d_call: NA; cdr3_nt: TGTGCCAGCTCACCACCGTACAGGAGCTATGGCTACACCTTC; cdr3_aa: CASSPPYRSYGYTF
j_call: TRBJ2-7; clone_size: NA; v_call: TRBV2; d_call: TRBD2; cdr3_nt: TGTGCCAGCAGTCGGTCGTCGGCAGGGACTACGGCGGAGCAGTACTTC; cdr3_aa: CASSRSSAGTTAEQYF
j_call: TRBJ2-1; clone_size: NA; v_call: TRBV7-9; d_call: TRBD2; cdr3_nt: TGTGCCAGCATGACTAGCGGGTTCAATGAGCAGTTCTTC; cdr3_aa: CASMTSGFNEQFF
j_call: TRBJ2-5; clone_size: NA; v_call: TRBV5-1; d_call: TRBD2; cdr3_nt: TGCGCCAGCAGCTTGGGTGGGACTAGCGTGAAAGAGACCCAGTACTTC; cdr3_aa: CASSLGGTSVKETQYF
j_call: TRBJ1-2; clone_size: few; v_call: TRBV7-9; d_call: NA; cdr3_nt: TGTGCCAGCGGCTCTGCAGGGTATGGCTACACCTTC; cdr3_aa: CASGSAGYGYTF